This T cell receptor (beta chain) was sequenced during a study of metastatic and nonmetastatic thyroid tumors. Whole-study context: Repertoire data that came from the blood and tumor or nodule tissue of malignant and benign thyroid patients were compared.

Study-wide findings and caveats: Relative to benign nodules, malignant thyroid tumors were reportedly characterized by significantly elevated TCR beta diversity in blood and tumor.

Per the germline V gene, CDR1 is SGHVS and CDR2 is FQNEAQ. V was clipped by 1 base and J by 5 bases; unmatched bases: 8. This CDR3 contains 16 residues. All patients were treatment-naive before thyroid surgery. This clone appeared a single time. Its specificity is not known. How the authors handled the data: The authors used CDR3 differences across clinicopathological groups to build a distant-metastasis classifier for papillary thyroid cancer. TCRdb re-processed the PCR reads through MiXCR. These V and J calls derive from TCRdb rather than the authors' analysis. The sample shows about 38,000 clones, 25% to 30% of them seen only once.

This receptor was obtained from a male donor with papillary thyroid cancer or a benign thyroid nodule (not recorded which). Some clones in this sample may be carry-over from other donors' samples. V usage is TRBV7-8 and J usage is TRBJ2-3; 8 bases fit TRBD2. The sample was blood. CDR3 amino acids: CASSLDYSGMGDTQYF. CDR3 DNA: TGTGCCAGCAGCTTAGACTATAGCGGGATGGGAGATACGCAGTATTTT.